This T cell receptor (beta chain) was found in a study of beta chain features in type 1 diabetes. Study-wide results and caveats: A potential influence of HLA type upon TCRB rearrangement remained unresolved herein. Researchers report that Type 1 diabetes patients had moderately but significantly shorter TCRB CDR3s across all four CD4+ subsets.

Trimming removed 7 bases from V and 0 bases from J; junction bases left unmatched: 3. CDR3 length: 15 residues. The germline V gene encodes CDR1 MNHEY and CDR2 SVGAGI. The isolated RNA, all of it, was reverse transcribed, so expressed TCRB transcripts were what got sequenced. The protocol was immunoSEQ multiplex PCR, while the TCRdb copy is restricted to in-frame clones and leaves out a portion. The data contain about 270,000 clones, approximately 14% of them singletons. Researchers reported sorting CD4+ naive, central memory, regulatory and stem cell-like memory cells via CD45RO/CCR7/CD25/CD127/CD95/CD27. Concerning this clone: Its matching antigen is unknown.

The receptor was isolated from a man aged 30-40 years with type 1 diabetes. Specimen: naive CD4+ T cells from blood. The rearrangement links TRBV6-5 to TRBJ2-4; 10 nucleotides align to TRBD2. The CDR3 loop reads CASMLAGEAKNIQYF. The CDR3 coding sequence is TGTGCCAGCATGCTAGCGGGAGAAGCCAAAAACATTCAGTACTTC.